This passage covers 19 T cell receptor beta chains from one sample sequenced in a study of T cells in Graves' hyperthyroidism and ophthalmopathy. Amplification of TCR beta CDR3 regions was performed using RNA transcripts as template. Using the HTBI primer set, a first-round RT-PCR was run on the TCR CDR3. TCRdb fed the multiplex PCR reads into MiXCR, producing one record per CDR3 protein. This table has 480,000 or so distinct CDR3 sequences, 40% to 55% appearing once. The sequenced sample was peripheral blood or thyroid tissue (not recorded which). These receptors originate from an adult woman with Graves' disease, either hyperthyroidism or ophthalmopathy (not recorded which).

There are a few counts of this clonotype. The CDR3 coding sequence is TGCAGTGCACACAGGGTCGCCTACGAGCAGTACTTC. Translated, it gives CSAHRVAYEQYF. The J gene is TRBJ2-7, the V gene TRBV20-1, with D possibly TRBD1 on 6 matching bases. Trimming shortened V by 6 bases and J by 2 bases, and 11 bases separated the two germline ends. This CDR3 comprises 12 residues. Germline CDR1 and CDR2: DFQATT and SNEGSKA (reference sequence).

As regards this clonotype: The junction and the germline gene differ at one end; a read error may be behind it. V and J are TRBV14 and TRBJ2-5; tentatively, D is TRBD1 (5 bases). Germline V gene sequence: CDR1 SGHDN, CDR2 FVKESK. There are 14 residues in the CDR3. CDR3 loop: CASSQGRDQETQYF. The CDR3 DNA follows: TGCGCCAGCAGCCAGGGCAGGGACCAAGAGACCCAGTACTTC.

About this clonotype: At one end, the junction sequence differs from germline, possibly due to a read error. The rearrangement uses TRBV29-1 and TRBJ1-2; 9 bases line up with TRBD1. Germline V gene lookup returns CDR1 SQVTM and CDR2 ANQGSEA. CDR3 length equals 15 residues. The CDR3 sequence is CASSMGQGVWDGYTF. The CDR3, as DNA: TGTGCCAGCAGCATGGGACAGGGCGTCTGGGATGGCTACACCTTC.

This clonotype was seen repeatedly, ten times or more. The chain is built from TRBV9 and TRBJ1-2, with 7 bases lining up with TRBD1. V dropped 2 bases and J dropped 7; count of bases not matched to a gene: 8. The CDR3 length is 14 residues. The germline V gene has CDR1 SGDLS and CDR2 YYNGEE. The CDR3 DNA reads as TGTGCCAGCAGCGTGCGGACAGGCCTCGGTGGCTACACCTTC. It yields the protein CASSVRTGLGGYTF.

There are many counts of this clonotype. The V call is TRBV19, the J call TRBJ2-5; 12 positions match TRBD2. The germline V gene has CDR1 LNHDA and CDR2 SQIVND (reference sequence). The CDR3 length is 15 residues. The V and J ends lost 4 bases and 5 bases, in that order; junction bases with no gene match: 5. The DNA of the CDR3 is TGTGCCAGTAGTACGACTAGCGGGAGATCCGAGACCCAGTACTTC. It translates to CASSTTSGRSETQYF. The whole variable domain, remainder taken from reference TRBV19 and TRBJ2-5, is DGGITQSPKYLFRKEGQNVTLSCEQNLNHDAMYWYRQDPGQGLRLIYYSQIVNDFQKGDIAEGYSVSREKKESFPLTVTSAQKNPTAFYLCASSTTSGRSETQYFGPGTRLLVL.

This sequence joins TRBV7-2 and TRBJ1-2; D uncertain. The germline V gene encodes CDR1 SGHTA and CDR2 FQGNSA. V was trimmed by 3 bases and J by 5 bases, leaving 7 bases between them. The CDR3 is 12 residues long. The CDR3 spells CASSLDLYGYTF. DNA for the CDR3: TGTGCCAGCAGCTTGGACCTTTATGGCTACACCTTC. The complete variable domain, with remaining parts taken from reference TRBV7-2 and TRBJ1-2, reads GAGVSQSPSNKVTEKGKDVELRCDPISGHTALYWYRQSLGQGLEFLIYFQGNSAPDKSGLPSDRFSAERTGGSVSTLTIQRTQQEDSAVYLCASSLDLYGYTFGSGTRLTVV.

The chain links TRBV29-1 to TRBJ1-1; 8 positions match TRBD1. The trim removed 6 bases at V and 4 bases at J, leaving 4 bases unmatched. This CDR3 spans 12 amino acids. Germline V CDR1 and CDR2: SQVTM, ANQGSEA. The CDR3, as DNA: TGCAGCGTGACAGGGGTAGGCACTGAAGCTTTCTTT. This translates into CSVTGVGTEAFF.

This clonotype appeared a single time. The genes are TRBV7-8 and TRBJ1-1, with 7 bases that match TRBD1. The V gene's germline CDR1 is SGHVS and CDR2 FQNEAQ. The junction had 9 bases not matched to a gene; V was cut back by 5 bases and J by 0 bases. CDR3 length: 16 amino acids. The CDR3 sequence: CASSPTGFYMNTEAFF. The CDR3 bases are TGTGCCAGCAGCCCGACAGGGTTTTACATGAACACTGAAGCTTTCTTT.

Regarding this clonotype: A much bigger clone sits one base away, suggesting this may be a read error. The CDR3 ends on some other residue instead of the conserved phenylalanine or tryptophan, so this is likely a read error. No DNA is shown, since the ends of the CDR3 on it are uncertain; the CDR3 is the one TCRdb lists. The rearrangement joins TRBV19 to TRBJ1-1; the DNA was not used to check the table's D call, TRBD1. Counting both end residues, the CDR3 totals 14 amino acids. Germline assignment: CDR1 LNHDA and CDR2 SQIVND (reference sequence). The CDR3: CASSLGHRNTEALL.

Many counts were recorded for this clonotype. The V gene is TRBV19, the J gene TRBJ1-6, with 10 bases matching TRBD1. The CDR3 sequence is 14 residues long. V lost 3 bases, J lost 13 bases, and 6 bases stayed unmatched. CDR1 and CDR2 (germline): LNHDA, SQIVND (reference sequence). This chain's CDR3 is CASSIGTGEFPLHF. DNA of the CDR3: TGTGCCAGTAGTATCGGGACAGGGGAATTTCCCCTCCACTTT.

J is TRBJ1-2 and V is TRBV6-2 or TRBV6-3; 7 bases are a match to TRBD1. This CDR3 has 16 amino acids. The V and J ends lost 2 bases and 8 bases, in that order; junction bases with no gene match: 14. Germline V gene data show CDR1 as MNHEY and CDR2 as SVGEGT. CDR3: CASSYVGGQWRNGYTF. In DNA form, the CDR3 reads TGTGCCAGCAGTTACGTCGGGGGACAGTGGAGGAACGGCTACACCTTC.

Comments on this clonotype: As the CDR3 is not closed by the conserved phenylalanine or tryptophan, this likely results from a read error. The limits of the CDR3 on the DNA are not certain, so only TCRdb's listed CDR3 is given. V is TRBV7-2 and J is TRBJ1-4. A total of 8 residues make up the CDR3, ends included. The germline V gene has CDR1 SGHTA and CDR2 FQGNSA. CDR3 sequence: CASSLVDI.

The rearrangement uses TRBV11-2 and TRBJ2-7, with TRBD2 matching over 12 bases. Looked up from germline, CDR1 is SGHAT and CDR2 is FQNNGV. Germline trimming cut 2 bases from V and 2 bases from J; bases unmatched to any gene: 10. This CDR3 is built from 18 residues. CDR3: CASSLRIGTSGRTYEQYF. CDR3 DNA sequence: TGTGCCAGCAGCTTAAGGATCGGGACTAGCGGGCGTACCTACGAGCAGTACTTC. The variable domain in full, with the rest retrieved from reference TRBV11-2 and TRBJ2-7, is EAGVAQSPRYKIIEKRQSVAFWCNPISGHATLYWYQQILGQGPKLLIQFQNNGVVDDSQLPKDRFSAERLKGVDSTLKIQPAKLEDSAVYLCASSLRIGTSGRTYEQYFGPGTRLTVT.

This clonotype was counted at least ten times. The chain couples TRBV20-1 to TRBJ1-1, with 7 positions matching TRBD1. The CDR3 covers 13 residues. The V gene end was trimmed by 6 bases and the J gene end by 5 bases; junction bases not matched to a gene: 9. CDR1 and CDR2 from the germline V gene are DFQATT and SNEGSKA (reference sequence). The CDR3 DNA is TGCAGTGCCCCGGACAGGCGCGGGACTGAAGCTTTCTTT. It codes for CSAPDRRGTEAFF.

This clonotype was counted at least ten times. J is TRBJ2-5 and V is TRBV20-1; 16 nucleotides align to TRBD2. Germline lookup yields CDR1 DFQATT and CDR2 SNEGSKA (reference sequence). V shed 7 bases, J shed 4 bases, and the junction held 9 bases outside the gene matches. This CDR3 has 16 residues. In DNA, the CDR3 is TGCAGTGTTACCGGGACTAGCGGGAGGGCCGGAGAGACCCAGTACTTC. Its translation: CSVTGTSGRAGETQYF.

Of note for this clonotype: The missing conserved phenylalanine or tryptophan at the end of this CDR3 makes a read error likely. The limits of the CDR3 on the DNA are not certain, so only TCRdb's listed CDR3 is given. V gene TRBV7-2 combines with J gene TRBJ1-2. In germline, CDR1 is SGHTA, CDR2 FQGNSA. The CDR3 region is 10 residues in length, termini included. The CDR3 sequence is CASSLSTAVI.

This clonotype was observed once. The gene calls are TRBV11-2 and TRBJ2-7; D is ambiguous. Germline values: CDR1 SGHAT, CDR2 FQNNGV. V was trimmed by 5 bases and J by 6 bases, leaving 17 bases between them. CDR3 length: 14 residues. The CDR3 reads CASSPHGRTGEQYF. CDR3 bases: TGTGCCAGCAGCCCCCACGGAAGGACGGGCGAGCAGTACTTC.

This clonotype has a count of ten or more. The chain recombines TRBV7-9 with TRBJ1-1; D call uncertain. Looked up from germline, CDR1 is SEHNR and CDR2 is FQNEAQ (reference sequence). This CDR3 spans 14 amino acids. V was pared by 5 bases and J by 2 bases, with 12 bases between. The CDR3 sequence is CASSLYRQNTEAFF. The CDR3 bases are TGTGCCAGCAGCCTATATCGGCAAAACACTGAAGCTTTCTTT. Full variable domain (remainder filled in from reference TRBV7-9 and TRBJ1-1): DTGVSQNPRHKITKRGQNVTFRCDPISEHNRLYWYRQTLGQGPEFLTYFQNEAQLEKSRLLSDRFSAERPKGSFSTLEIQRTEQGDSAMYLCASSLYRQNTEAFFGQGTRLTVV.

V usage is TRBV11-3 and J usage is TRBJ2-1; 11 nucleotides line up with TRBD2. CDR3 size: 12 residues. Losses at the gene ends were 11 bases for V and 10 bases for J; bases not matched to a gene: 7. Germline-derived CDR1 and CDR2 are SGHNT and YENEEA. CDR3 bases: TGTGCCTGGGGGACTAGCGGCCGGGAGCAGTTCTTC. Its translation is CAWGTSGREQFF.